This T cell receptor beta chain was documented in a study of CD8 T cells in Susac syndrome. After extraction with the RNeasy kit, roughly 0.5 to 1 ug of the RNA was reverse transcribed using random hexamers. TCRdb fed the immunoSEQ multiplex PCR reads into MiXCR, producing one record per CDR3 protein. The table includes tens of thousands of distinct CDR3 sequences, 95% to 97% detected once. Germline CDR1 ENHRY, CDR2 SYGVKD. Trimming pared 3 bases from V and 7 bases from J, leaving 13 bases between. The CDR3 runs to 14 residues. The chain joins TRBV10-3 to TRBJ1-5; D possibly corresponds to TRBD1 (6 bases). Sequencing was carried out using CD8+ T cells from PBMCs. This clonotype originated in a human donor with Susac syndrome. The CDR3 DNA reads TGTGCCATCAGTGATAGTCAGGGGACCCAGCCCCAGCATTTT. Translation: CAISDSQGTQPQHF.